These 8 T cell receptor beta chains came from one sample sequenced in a study of T cell repertoires in cytomegalovirus infection. Each CDR3 protein is one row after TCRdb ran MiXCR on the reads. The sample holds approximately 150,000 distinct CDR3 sequences, 17% seen once. Sample: CD8+ T cells from PBMCs. The receptors stem from a human donor in good health (CMV status not recorded). Some clones in this sample may be carry-over from other donors' samples.

In this sample, this clonotype turned up a few times. V usage is TRBV19 and J usage is TRBJ2-1; D is uncertain. The germline gives CDR1 LNHDA, CDR2 SQIVND (reference sequence). V lost 1 base and J lost 7, with 5 bases in between. The CDR3 has 12 residues. Here the CDR3 reads CASSIGRNEQFF. CDR3 in DNA: TGTGCCAGTAGTATAGGTCGAAATGAGCAGTTCTTC.

The chain has TRBV2 and TRBJ2-3; no firm D call. CDR1 and CDR2 (germline): SNHLY, FYNNEI. This CDR3 comprises 15 residues. V lost 3 bases to trimming and J lost 0 bases, with 10 bases between them. CDR3 sequence reads: CASSDSAISTDTQYF. The CDR3, as DNA: TGTGCCAGCAGTGATTCGGCGATCAGCACAGATACGCAGTATTTT.

The chain is built from TRBV7-6 and TRBJ1-5; D is undetermined. The V gene's germline CDR1 is SGHVS and CDR2 FNYEAQ. Trimming took off 5 bases at V and 5 bases at J, with 10 bases between the two ends. This CDR3 spans 13 amino acids. The CDR3 loop reads CASSPGIYQPQHF. CDR3 nucleotides: TGTGCCAGCAGCCCGGGCATTTATCAGCCCCAGCATTTT. Full variable domain (outside the CDR3, taken from reference TRBV7-6 and TRBJ1-5): GAGVSQSPRYKVTKRGQDVALRCDPISGHVSLYWYRQALGQGPEFLTYFNYEAQQDKSGLPNDRFSAERPEGSISTLTIQRTEQRDSAMYRCASSPGIYQPQHFGDGTRLSIL.

CDR3 in DNA: TGTGCCAGCAGCCTCGCCCGGCAGCTCTCTAACTATGGCTACACCTTC. It translates to CASSLARQLSNYGYTF. V usage is TRBV11-3 and J usage is TRBJ1-2; no clear D gene. CDR1 is SGHNT, CDR2 YENEEA, per germline. The V and J ends lost 5 bases and 0 bases respectively, with 16 bases between them. CDR3 length: 16 amino acids. The variable domain in full, with the rest retrieved from reference TRBV11-3 and TRBJ1-2, is EAGVVQSPRYKIIEKKQPVAFWCNPISGHNTLYWYLQNLGQGPELLIRYENEEAVDDSQLPKDRFSAERLKGVDSTLKIQPAELGDSAVYLCASSLARQLSNYGYTFGSGTRLTVV.

This clonotype was detected many times. The DNA of the CDR3 is TGTGCCAGCAGCTTAGGCGGCGGATACAATGAGCAGTTCTTC. Translating gives CASSLGGGYNEQFF. The chain combines TRBV7-2 with TRBJ2-1, with no clear D. V was trimmed by 1 base and J by 4 bases, leaving 8 bases between them. The germline CDR1 and CDR2 sequences are SGHTA and FQGNSA. The CDR3 contains 14 residues.

This chain uses TRBV14 with TRBJ1-2; possibly TRBD1 for D (5 bases). V lost 4 bases to trimming and J lost 13 bases, with 19 bases between them. Germline V gene lookup returns CDR1 SGHDN and CDR2 FVKESK. The CDR3 covers 13 residues. CDR3 sequence: CASSRGARGQATF. The DNA of the CDR3 is TGTGCCAGCAGCCGTGGGGCACGAGGGCAAGCCACCTTC.

In this sample, this clonotype turned up a few times. The J gene is TRBJ1-1, the V gene TRBV28, with unresolved D. The CDR3 is made up of 13 amino acids. Germline CDR1 MDHEN, CDR2 SYDVKM. The V gene lost 5 bases and the J gene lost 4 bases, with 11 bases spanning the gap. The CDR3 protein is CASSISLGTEAFF. In DNA form, the CDR3 reads TGTGCCAGCAGTATTTCGTTGGGCACTGAAGCTTTCTTT.

V and J are TRBV6-5 and TRBJ2-2; TRBD2 is a possible D gene (7 bases). The V gene's germline CDR1 is MNHEY and CDR2 SVGAGI. The CDR3 is 15 amino acids. The V and J ends lost 0 bases and 5 bases respectively, with 10 bases between them. The chain's CDR3 is CASSYSAGATGELFF. The CDR3 DNA is TGTGCCAGCAGTTACTCGGCGGGGGCAACCGGGGAGCTGTTTTTT.